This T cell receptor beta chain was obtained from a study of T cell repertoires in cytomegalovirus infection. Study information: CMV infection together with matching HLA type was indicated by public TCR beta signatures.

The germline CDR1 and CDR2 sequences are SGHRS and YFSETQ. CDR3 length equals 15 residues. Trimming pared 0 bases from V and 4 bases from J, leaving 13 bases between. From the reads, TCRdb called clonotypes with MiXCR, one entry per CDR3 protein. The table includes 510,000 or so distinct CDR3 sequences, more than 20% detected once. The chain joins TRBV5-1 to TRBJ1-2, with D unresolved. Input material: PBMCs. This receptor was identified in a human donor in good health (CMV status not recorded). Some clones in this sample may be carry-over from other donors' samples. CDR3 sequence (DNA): TGCGCCAGCAGCTTGGGGACGGGCCTTTCCTATGGCTACACCTTC. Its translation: CASSLGTGLSYGYTF.